The clone carrying this T cell receptor beta chain was seen a few times. These data are taken from a study of T-cell reconstitution after alpha-beta-depleted transplantation in children. Unique molecular identifiers were used to barcode this TCRbeta library. TCRdb passed the PCR reads through MiXCR, listing each CDR3 protein once. The profile shows 500,000 to 750,000 distinct CDR3 sequences, 10% to 15% of them singletons. The TCR comes from a male patient aged 10 to 17 who had a stem cell transplant for acute myeloid leukemia, so the T cells may come from the graft donor. The sample in question was PBMCs, mostly from graft donor cells, obtained 360 days after TCRalphabeta/CD19-depleted stem cell transplant.

CDR3 in DNA: TGTGCCAGCAGTCTTCGCTCAGGGGACGGGGATCAGTACTTC. It translates to CASSLRSGDGDQYF. This chain uses TRBV12-3 or TRBV12-4 with TRBJ2-4, with D possibly matching TRBD1 (6 bases). The CDR3 has 14 amino acids. V was shortened by 5 bases and J by 12 bases, with 20 bases between the two germline ends.